This TCR beta chain was retrieved from a study of cytomegalovirus exposure and HLA in healthy donors. Per germline, CDR1 LNHNV and CDR2 YYDKDF (reference sequence). The V end was cut by 0 bases, the J end by 5 bases, with 20 bases between. CDR3 length equals 17 residues. Researchers ran the PCR with 60 Vbeta and 13 Jbeta primers. Sequencing used immunoSEQ multiplex PCR; TCRdb keeps in-frame clones, though not all of them. The sample has about 190,000 clones, roughly four fifths seen once; the top ten hold around 2.4%. This sequence joins TRBV15 and TRBJ2-7; possibly TRBD2 for D (5 bases). The clonotype originates from a young woman in good health and CMV-seronegative. Sequencing was performed on PBMCs. This chain's CDR3 is CATSRDQIAKGLNEQYF. The DNA of the CDR3 is TGTGCCACCAGCAGAGATCAAATAGCGAAAGGACTGAACGAGCAGTACTTC.